In its sample, the clone carrying this T cell receptor beta chain was seen a few times. Antigen specificity is unknown. This entry is derived from a study of spatial heterogeneity in lung cancer. Study details: Sequences of the beta chain were consistently detected in greater numbers than alpha-chain sequences. Overall study findings and caveats: At resection, ubiquitous expanded tumor TCRs appeared in blood more than at follow-up.

The CDR3 has 14 residues. Trimming removed 5 bases at V and 1 base at J, with 8 bases between. The germline V gene encodes CDR1 ENHRY and CDR2 SYGVKD. TCR cDNA molecules each had a unique molecular identifier. TCRdb fed the 5' RACE reads into MiXCR, producing one record per CDR3 protein. The sample has roughly 82,000 distinct CDR3 sequences; over 10% are singletons. Time point indicated: sample taken at primary tumor resection. Whole RNA obtained from tumor, nontumor lung or frozen PBMC underwent sequencing without sorting. The approximately 77 donors had untreated early-stage non-small cell lung cancer.

The rearrangement joins TRBV10-3 to TRBJ2-2, with D hard to call. This TCR came from a male donor with early-stage non-small cell lung cancer. This material consisted of PBMCs, taken at surgery. The CDR3 DNA sequence: TGTGCCATCAGTTTAGCAGAGAACACCGGGGAGCTGTTTTTT. Its protein is CAISLAENTGELFF.